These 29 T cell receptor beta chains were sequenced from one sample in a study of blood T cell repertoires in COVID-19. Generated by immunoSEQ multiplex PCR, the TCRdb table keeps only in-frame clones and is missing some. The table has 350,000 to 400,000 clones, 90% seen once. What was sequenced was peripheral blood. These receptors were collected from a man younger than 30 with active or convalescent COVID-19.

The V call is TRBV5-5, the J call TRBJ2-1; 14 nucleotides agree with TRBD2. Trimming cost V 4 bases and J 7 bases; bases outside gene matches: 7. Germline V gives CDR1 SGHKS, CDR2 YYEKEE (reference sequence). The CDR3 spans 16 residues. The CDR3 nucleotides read TGTGCCAGCAGCACGGGACTAGCGGGGGCCCAGAATGAGCAGTTCTTC. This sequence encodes CASSTGLAGAQNEQFF.

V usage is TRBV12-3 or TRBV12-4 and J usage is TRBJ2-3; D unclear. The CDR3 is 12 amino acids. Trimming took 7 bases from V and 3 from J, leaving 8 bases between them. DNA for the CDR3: TGTGCCAGCACCACGACAACAGATACGCAGTATTTT. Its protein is CASTTTTDTQYF.

In DNA, the CDR3 is TGTGCCTGGACGCGGCAGGGCTCATCTTTTAATGAAAAACTGTTTTTT. Translation: CAWTRQGSSFNEKLFF. The V call is TRBV30, the J call TRBJ1-4; D is possibly TRBD1 (5 bases). CDR3 length: 16 amino acids. CDR1 and CDR2 (germline): GTSNPN, SVGIG (reference sequence). Trimming took off 4 bases at V and 4 bases at J, with 19 bases between the two ends.

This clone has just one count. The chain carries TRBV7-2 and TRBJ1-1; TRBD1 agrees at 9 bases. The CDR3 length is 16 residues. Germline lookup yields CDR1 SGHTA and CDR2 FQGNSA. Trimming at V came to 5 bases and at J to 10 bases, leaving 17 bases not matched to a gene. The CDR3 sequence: CASSLGDRVITLVAFF. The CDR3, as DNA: TGTGCCAGCAGCCTAGGGGACAGGGTAATTACGTTAGTAGCTTTCTTT.

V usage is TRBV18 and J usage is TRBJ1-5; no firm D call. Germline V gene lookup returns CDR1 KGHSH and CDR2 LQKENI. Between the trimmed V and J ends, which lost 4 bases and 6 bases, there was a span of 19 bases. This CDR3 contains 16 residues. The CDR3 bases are TGTGCCAGCTCACTGGAGTCTTCTATTATCGGTCAGCCCCAGCATTTT. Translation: CASSLESSIIGQPQHF.

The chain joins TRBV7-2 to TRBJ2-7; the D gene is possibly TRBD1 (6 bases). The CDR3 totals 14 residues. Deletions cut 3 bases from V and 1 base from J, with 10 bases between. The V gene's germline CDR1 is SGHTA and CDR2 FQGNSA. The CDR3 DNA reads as TGTGCCAGCAGCTTTGACAGGACATCCTACGAGCAGTACTTC. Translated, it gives CASSFDRTSYEQYF.

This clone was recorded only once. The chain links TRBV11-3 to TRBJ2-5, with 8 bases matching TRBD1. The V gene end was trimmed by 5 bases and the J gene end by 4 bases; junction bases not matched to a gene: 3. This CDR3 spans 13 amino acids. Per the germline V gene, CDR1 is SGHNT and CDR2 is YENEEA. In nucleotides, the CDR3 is TGTGCCAGCAGCCCCGACAGGGGAGAGACCCAGTACTTC. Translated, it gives CASSPDRGETQYF.

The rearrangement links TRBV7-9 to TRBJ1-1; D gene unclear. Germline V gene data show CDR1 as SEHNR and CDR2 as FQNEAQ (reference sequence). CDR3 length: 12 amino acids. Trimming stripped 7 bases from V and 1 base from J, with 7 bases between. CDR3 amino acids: CASTGENTEAFF. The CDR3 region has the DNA TGTGCCAGCACAGGAGAGAACACTGAAGCTTTCTTT.

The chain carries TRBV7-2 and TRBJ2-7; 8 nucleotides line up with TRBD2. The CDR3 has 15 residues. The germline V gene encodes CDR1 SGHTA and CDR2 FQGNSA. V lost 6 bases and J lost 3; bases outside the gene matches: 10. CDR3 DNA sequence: TGTGCCAGCAGTGGTGTCGCGGGAGGAGGCTACGAGCAGTACTTC. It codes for CASSGVAGGGYEQYF.

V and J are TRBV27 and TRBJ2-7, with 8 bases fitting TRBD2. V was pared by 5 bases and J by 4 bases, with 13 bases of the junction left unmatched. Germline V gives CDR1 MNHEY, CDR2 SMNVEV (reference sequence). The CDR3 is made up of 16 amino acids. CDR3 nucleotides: TGTGCCAGCAGTCAAACTAGCGGCCTACGGTTTTACGAGCAGTACTTC. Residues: CASSQTSGLRFYEQYF.

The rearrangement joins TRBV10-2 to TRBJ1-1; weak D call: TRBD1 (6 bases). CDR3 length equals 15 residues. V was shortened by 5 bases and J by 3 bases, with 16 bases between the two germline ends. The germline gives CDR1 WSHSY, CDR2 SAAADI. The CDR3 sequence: CASSTGIWGDTEAFF. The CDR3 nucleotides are TGCGCCAGCAGTACAGGGATTTGGGGTGACACTGAAGCTTTCTTT.

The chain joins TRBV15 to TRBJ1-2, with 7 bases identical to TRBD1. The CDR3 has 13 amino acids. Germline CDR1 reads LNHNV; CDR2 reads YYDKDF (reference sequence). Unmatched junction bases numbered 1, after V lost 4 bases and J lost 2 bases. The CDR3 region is CATSTDRNYGYTF. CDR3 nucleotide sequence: TGTGCCACCAGCACGGACAGGAACTATGGCTACACCTTC.

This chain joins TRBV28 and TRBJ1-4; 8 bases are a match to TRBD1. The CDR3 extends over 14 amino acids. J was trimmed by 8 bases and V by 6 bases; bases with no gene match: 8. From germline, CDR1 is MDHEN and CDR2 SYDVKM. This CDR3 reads CASSETGDWEKLFF. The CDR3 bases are TGTGCCAGCAGCGAGACAGGGGATTGGGAAAAACTGTTTTTT.

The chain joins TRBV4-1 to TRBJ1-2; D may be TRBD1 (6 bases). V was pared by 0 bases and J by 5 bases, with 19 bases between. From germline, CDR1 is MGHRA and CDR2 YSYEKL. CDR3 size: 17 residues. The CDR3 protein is CASSQDQGAGVPYGYTF. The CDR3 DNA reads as TGCGCCAGCAGCCAAGATCAAGGGGCAGGGGTCCCTTATGGCTACACCTTC.

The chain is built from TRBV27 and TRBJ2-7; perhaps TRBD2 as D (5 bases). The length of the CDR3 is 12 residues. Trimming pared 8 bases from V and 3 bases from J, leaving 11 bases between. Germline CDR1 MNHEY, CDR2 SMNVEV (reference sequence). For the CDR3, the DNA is TGTGCCAGCCAAAACCGGGGCTACGAGCAGTACTTC. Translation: CASQNRGYEQYF.

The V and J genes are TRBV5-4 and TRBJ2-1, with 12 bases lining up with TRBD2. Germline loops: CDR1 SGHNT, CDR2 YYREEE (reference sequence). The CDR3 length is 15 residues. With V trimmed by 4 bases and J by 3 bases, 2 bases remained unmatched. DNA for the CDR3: TGTGCCAGCAGCGAGACTAGCGGGAGCTACAATGAGCAGTTCTTC. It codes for CASSETSGSYNEQFF.

The CDR3 DNA reads as TGTGCCAGCAGCCAGATGGACAGACTTGCAACTAATGAAAAACTGTTTTTT. It translates to CASSQMDRLATNEKLFF. The chain combines TRBV14 with TRBJ1-4; D may be TRBD1 (6 bases). The V end was cut by 3 bases, the J end by 0 bases, with 14 bases between. CDR3 length: 17 residues. Germline lookup yields CDR1 SGHDN and CDR2 FVKESK. Full variable domain (outside the CDR3, taken from reference TRBV14 and TRBJ1-4): EAGVTQFPSHSVIEKGQTVTLRCDPISGHDNLYWYRRVMGKEIKFLLHFVKESKQDESGMPNNRFLAERTGGTYSTLKVQPAELEDSGVYFCASSQMDRLATNEKLFFGSGTQLSVL.

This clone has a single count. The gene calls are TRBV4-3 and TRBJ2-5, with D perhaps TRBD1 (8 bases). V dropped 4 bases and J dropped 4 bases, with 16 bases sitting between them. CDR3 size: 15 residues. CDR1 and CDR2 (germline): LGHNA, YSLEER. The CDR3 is CASSPRTGRVETQYF. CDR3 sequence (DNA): TGCGCCAGCAGCCCTAGGACAGGGAGGGTAGAGACCCAGTACTTC.

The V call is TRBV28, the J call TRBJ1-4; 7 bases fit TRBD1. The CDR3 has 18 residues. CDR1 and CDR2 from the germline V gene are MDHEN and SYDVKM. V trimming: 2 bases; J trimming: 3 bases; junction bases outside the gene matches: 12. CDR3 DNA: TGTGCCAGCAGTTTAAGCCATGGAGGGGGCACGCCTAATGAAAAACTGTTTTTT. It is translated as CASSLSHGGGTPNEKLFF.

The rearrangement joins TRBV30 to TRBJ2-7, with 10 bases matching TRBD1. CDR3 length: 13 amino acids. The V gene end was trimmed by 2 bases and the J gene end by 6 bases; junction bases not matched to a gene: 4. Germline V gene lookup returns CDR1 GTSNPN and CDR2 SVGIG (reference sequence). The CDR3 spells CAWSRGQGLEQYF. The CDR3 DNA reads TGTGCCTGGAGTAGGGGACAGGGGCTCGAGCAGTACTTC. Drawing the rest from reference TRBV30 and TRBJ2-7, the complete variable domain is SQTIHQWPATLVQPVGSPLSLECTVEGTSNPNLYWYRQAAGRGLQLLFYSVGIGQISSEVPQNLSASRPQDRQFILSSKKLLLSDSGFYLCAWSRGQGLEQYFGPGTRLTVT.

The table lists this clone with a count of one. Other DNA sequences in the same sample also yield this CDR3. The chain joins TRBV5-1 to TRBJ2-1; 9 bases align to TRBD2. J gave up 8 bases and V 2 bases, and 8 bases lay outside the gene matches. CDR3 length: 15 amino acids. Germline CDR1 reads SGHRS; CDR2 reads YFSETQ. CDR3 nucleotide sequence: TGCGCCAGCAGCTTAGCGGGGGGCCCCTTGGATGAGCAGTTCTTC. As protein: CASSLAGGPLDEQFF. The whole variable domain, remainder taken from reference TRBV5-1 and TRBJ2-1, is KAGVTQTPRYLIKTRGQQVTLSCSPISGHRSVSWYQQTPGQGLQFLFEYFSETQRNKGNFPGRFSGRQFSNSRSEMNVSTLELGDSALYLCASSLAGGPLDEQFFGPGTRLTVL.

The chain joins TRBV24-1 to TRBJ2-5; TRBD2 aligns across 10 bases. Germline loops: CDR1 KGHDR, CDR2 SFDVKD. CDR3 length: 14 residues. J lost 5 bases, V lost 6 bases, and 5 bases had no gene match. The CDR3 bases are TGTGCCACCAGTCCTAGCGGGGGCGGGGAGACCCAGTACTTC. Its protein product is CATSPSGGGETQYF.

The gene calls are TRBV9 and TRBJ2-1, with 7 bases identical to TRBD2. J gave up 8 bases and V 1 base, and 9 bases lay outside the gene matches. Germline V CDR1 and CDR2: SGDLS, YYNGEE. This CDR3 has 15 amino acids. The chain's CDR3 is CASSVLPGGFDEQFF. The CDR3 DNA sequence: TGTGCCAGCAGCGTACTCCCGGGAGGATTTGATGAGCAGTTCTTC.

CDR3 region: CASSIANDNEQFF. CDR3 DNA: TGTGCCAGTAGTATAGCTAACGACAATGAGCAGTTCTTC. V and J are TRBV19 and TRBJ2-1, with D uncertain. The CDR3 consists of 13 residues. Germline values: CDR1 LNHDA, CDR2 SQIVND (reference sequence). Trimming removed 1 base at V and 5 bases at J, with 6 bases between.

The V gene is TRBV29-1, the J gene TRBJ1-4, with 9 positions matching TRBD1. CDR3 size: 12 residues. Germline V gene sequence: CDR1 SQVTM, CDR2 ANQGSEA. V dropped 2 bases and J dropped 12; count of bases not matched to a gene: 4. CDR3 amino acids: CSVEKGTGQLFF. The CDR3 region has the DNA TGCAGCGTTGAAAAGGGGACAGGGCAACTGTTTTTT.

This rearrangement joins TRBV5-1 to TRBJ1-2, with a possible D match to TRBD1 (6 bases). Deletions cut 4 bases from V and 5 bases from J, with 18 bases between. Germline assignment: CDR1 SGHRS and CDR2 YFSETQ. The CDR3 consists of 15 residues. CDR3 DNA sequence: TGCGCCAGCAGCCAGACGACAGGACTAGGGTATGGCTACACCTTC. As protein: CASSQTTGLGYGYTF. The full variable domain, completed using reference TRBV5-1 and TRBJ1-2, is KAGVTQTPRYLIKTRGQQVTLSCSPISGHRSVSWYQQTPGQGLQFLFEYFSETQRNKGNFPGRFSGRQFSNSRSEMNVSTLELGDSALYLCASSQTTGLGYGYTFGSGTRLTVV.

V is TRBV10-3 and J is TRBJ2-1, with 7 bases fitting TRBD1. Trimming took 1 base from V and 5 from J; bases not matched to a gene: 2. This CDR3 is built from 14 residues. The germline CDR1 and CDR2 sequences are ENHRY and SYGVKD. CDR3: CAISEWDRDNEQFF. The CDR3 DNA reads TGTGCCATCAGTGAGTGGGACAGAGACAATGAGCAGTTCTTC.

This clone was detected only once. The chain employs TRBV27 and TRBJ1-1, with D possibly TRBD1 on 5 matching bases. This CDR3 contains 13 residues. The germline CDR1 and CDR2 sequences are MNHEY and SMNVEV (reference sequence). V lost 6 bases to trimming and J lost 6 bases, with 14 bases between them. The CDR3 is CASSLTGVAEAFF. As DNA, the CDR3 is TGTGCCAGCAGCTTAACGGGGGTCGCTGAAGCTTTCTTT.

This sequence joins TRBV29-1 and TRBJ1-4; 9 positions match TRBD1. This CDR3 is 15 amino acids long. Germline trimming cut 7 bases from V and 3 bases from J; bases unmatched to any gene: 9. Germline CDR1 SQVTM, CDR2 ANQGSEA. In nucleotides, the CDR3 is TGCAGCGCAACAAAACAGGGGGCTGCTAATGAAAAACTGTTTTTT. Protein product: CSATKQGAANEKLFF.